The 9 T cell receptor beta chains below come from one sample, sequenced in a study of CD8+ T cells in alopecia areata. Isolated RNA was reverse transcribed into cDNA used as the sequencing template. TCRdb's copy holds only in-frame clones and misses some; the assay was immunoSEQ multiplex PCR. The table includes 200,000 to 250,000 clones, roughly two thirds detected once. This sample comprised CD4+ T cells sorted from blood, obtained at week 0. These receptor sequences come from a human donor with alopecia areata.

The rearrangement joins TRBV4-2 to TRBJ2-4; maybe TRBD1 (6 bases). Germline V lookup: CDR1 LGHNA, CDR2 YNFKEQ. The CDR3 has 15 amino acids. V dropped 1 base and J dropped 6 bases, with 13 bases sitting between them. The CDR3 DNA reads TGTGCCAGCAGCCAAGTCACAGGGAATTCAAACATTCAGTACTTC. This encodes CASSQVTGNSNIQYF.

This clone was counted between two and nine times. The chain employs TRBV7-2 and TRBJ1-5, with 9 bases lining up with TRBD1. This CDR3 comprises 15 residues. V lost 5 bases and J lost 4; bases outside the gene matches: 6. Germline CDR1 and CDR2: SGHTA and FQGNSA. CDR3 region: CASSPRTGENQPQHF. The CDR3 DNA is TGTGCCAGCAGCCCGAGGACAGGGGAGAATCAGCCCCAGCATTTT. Together with reference TRBV7-2 and TRBJ1-5, the CDR3 gives the full variable domain: GAGVSQSPSNKVTEKGKDVELRCDPISGHTALYWYRQSLGQGLEFLIYFQGNSAPDKSGLPSDRFSAERTGGSVSTLTIQRTQQEDSAVYLCASSPRTGENQPQHFGDGTRLSIL.

This chain joins TRBV10-3 and TRBJ2-4; D possibly matches TRBD1 or TRBD2 (5 bases each). This CDR3 comprises 15 residues. Trimming left V 4 bases short and J 1 base short, with 11 bases between. Per germline, CDR1 ENHRY and CDR2 SYGVKD. The CDR3 loop is CAISGGVEAKNIQYF. The CDR3, as DNA: TGTGCCATCAGTGGAGGGGTTGAGGCCAAAAACATTCAGTACTTC.

The V call is TRBV30, the J call TRBJ1-4; TRBD1 matches 8 bases. CDR1 and CDR2 from the germline V gene are GTSNPN and SVGIG (reference sequence). V lost 6 bases to trimming and J lost 5 bases; unmatched junction nucleotides: 5. The CDR3 extends over 13 amino acids. This chain's CDR3 is CACTDRANEKLFF. The CDR3 DNA follows: TGTGCCTGTACGGACAGGGCCAATGAAAAACTGTTTTTT.

CDR3 protein: CASSVWRGVAGELFF. The DNA of the CDR3 is TGTGCCAGCAGTGTCTGGAGGGGGGTCGCCGGGGAGCTGTTTTTT. V and J are TRBV25-1 and TRBJ2-2; D tentatively reads TRBD1 or TRBD2 (6 bases each). The V end was cut by 4 bases, the J end by 6 bases, with 15 bases between. This CDR3 has 15 amino acids. Germline V lookup: CDR1 MGHDK, CDR2 SYGVNS.

This rearrangement joins TRBV11-2 to TRBJ1-4; D gene uncertain. The V gene's germline CDR1 is SGHAT and CDR2 FQNNGV. CDR3 length: 15 amino acids. V was clipped by 3 bases and J by 1 base, with 9 bases between them. CDR3 loop: CASSLGSGTNEKLFF. Written as DNA, the CDR3 is TGTGCCAGCAGCTTGGGTTCCGGAACTAATGAAAAACTGTTTTTT.

This chain joins TRBV30 and TRBJ1-2, with 9 bases lining up with TRBD1. This CDR3 has 14 residues. V was pared by 0 bases and J by 6 bases, with 5 bases of the junction left unmatched. Germline CDR1 and CDR2: GTSNPN and SVGIG (reference sequence). This CDR3 reads CAWSVKGQGNGYTF. In DNA, the CDR3 is TGTGCCTGGAGTGTGAAGGGACAGGGTAATGGCTACACCTTC.

The rearrangement uses TRBV9 and TRBJ2-2, with D perhaps TRBD1 or TRBD2 (5 bases each). V lost 1 base and J 6 bases, leaving 10 bases between the germline ends. The CDR3 runs 14 residues. Per the germline V gene, CDR1 is SGDLS and CDR2 is YYNGEE. DNA for the CDR3: TGTGCCAGCAGCGTACGGTTGGGGGCCGGGGAGCTGTTTTTT. It codes for CASSVRLGAGELFF. The full variable domain, rest sourced from reference TRBV9 and TRBJ2-2, is DSGVTQTPKHLITATGQRVTLRCSPRSGDLSVYWYQQSLDQGLQFLIQYYNGEERAKGNILERFSAQQFPDLHSELNLSSLELGDSALYFCASSVRLGAGELFFGEGSRLTVL.

The sample holds a few counts of this clone. The chain uses TRBV5-1 and TRBJ2-7, with D tentatively TRBD2 (5 bases). V was trimmed by 2 bases and J by 2 bases, leaving 14 bases between them. Germline V gives CDR1 SGHRS, CDR2 YFSETQ. The CDR3 loop spans 15 amino acids. The CDR3: CASSFEPGSPYEQYF. The CDR3 DNA is TGCGCCAGCAGCTTCGAGCCGGGATCCCCCTACGAGCAGTACTTC.